The 15 T cell receptor beta chains presented below share a single source sample, sequenced in a study of breast tumors, draining lymph nodes, adjacent tissues. TCRdb used MiXCR to reprocess the multiplex PCR reads, holding one entry per CDR3 protein. There are roughly 80,000 distinct CDR3 sequences in the sample; approximately 19% occur only once, and roughly 2.4% lies in the top ten. Samples came from axillary lymph nodes draining the breast cancer. Sequenced: axillary lymph node tissue. Receptors were obtained from a female donor with breast cancer. Some clones in this sample may be carry-over from other donors' samples.

This clonotype was seen once. The V and J genes are TRBV11-2 and TRBJ2-5; D might be TRBD1 (5 bases). Germline V gene data show CDR1 as SGHAT and CDR2 as FQNNGV. This CDR3 contains 13 residues. V was trimmed by 2 bases and J by 4 bases, leaving 8 bases between them. The CDR3 protein is CASSLLTGETQYF. The CDR3 DNA sequence: TGTGCCAGCAGCTTACTAACAGGAGAGACCCAGTACTTC.

In its sample, this clonotype was seen many times. V is TRBV3-1 and J is TRBJ2-7; TRBD1 is a possible D gene (5 bases). Between the trimmed V and J ends, which lost 4 bases and 4 bases, there was a span of 17 bases. CDR3 length: 15 residues. Germline values: CDR1 LGHDT, CDR2 YNNKEL (reference sequence). The CDR3 bases are TGTGCCAGCAGCCCGTCCTTTCAGGGAATTTACGAGCAGTACTTC. It specifies CASSPSFQGIYEQYF.

This clonotype has more than one count but fewer than ten. V gene TRBV3-1 combines with J gene TRBJ2-1, with 14 bases identical to TRBD2. Germline V gene sequence: CDR1 LGHDT, CDR2 YNNKEL (reference sequence). The CDR3 contains 15 residues. The V gene end was trimmed by 3 bases and the J gene end by 9 bases; junction bases not matched to a gene: 4. CDR3 region: CASSQGLAGEGEQFF. The CDR3 region has the DNA TGTGCCAGCAGCCAGGGACTAGCGGGAGAGGGTGAGCAGTTCTTC.

This clonotype has a handful of counts. This chain uses TRBV27 with TRBJ2-1, with 7 bases that match TRBD1. CDR3 length equals 15 residues. With V trimmed by 6 bases and J by 4 bases, 9 bases remained unmatched. Germline V CDR1 and CDR2: MNHEY, SMNVEV (reference sequence). This chain's CDR3 is CASSSTGAAYNEQFF. The CDR3 bases are TGTGCCAGCAGCTCTACAGGGGCGGCTTACAATGAGCAGTTCTTC.

Comment on this clonotype: A much more abundant neighbour one base away suggests this may be a read error. The V gene is TRBV7-9, the J gene TRBJ1-5; D possibly corresponds to TRBD1 (5 bases). CDR1 is SEHNR, CDR2 FQNEAQ, per germline (reference sequence). The CDR3 has 13 amino acids. The CDR3, as DNA: TGTACCAGCAGCGTCGACAGTTTTCAGCCCCAGCATTTT. This translates into CTSSVDSFQPQHF.

In this sample, this clonotype turned up many times. This sequence joins TRBV6-2 or TRBV6-3 and TRBJ2-5, with D unclear. Germline CDR1 and CDR2: MNHEY and SVGEGT. With 6 bases removed from V and 4 bases from J, the gap between germline ends came to 6 bases. The CDR3 has 11 residues. The DNA of the CDR3 is TGTGCCAGCAGCCACGTAGAGACCCAGTACTTC. Its translation is CASSHVETQYF.

This clonotype was seen many times. The V gene is TRBV20-1, the J gene TRBJ2-7; D is ambiguous. Germline values: CDR1 DFQATT, CDR2 SNEGSKA (reference sequence). The CDR3 has 13 residues. The germline V and J ends were trimmed by 0 bases and 0 bases, with 6 bases remaining between them. CDR3 loop: CSAREGYSYEQYF. Here the CDR3 DNA reads TGCAGTGCTAGAGAGGGGTACTCCTACGAGCAGTACTTC.

This clonotype has just a few counts. This chain uses TRBV3-1 with TRBJ1-5; D ambiguous. CDR3 size: 12 residues. Trimming stripped 1 base from V and 4 bases from J, with 2 bases between. Germline CDR1 LGHDT, CDR2 YNNKEL (reference sequence). The CDR3 sequence is CASSQGNQPQHF. The CDR3 region has the DNA TGTGCCAGCAGCCAAGGTAATCAGCCCCAGCATTTT. The full variable domain, with the rest looked up from reference TRBV3-1 and TRBJ1-5, is DTAVSQTPKYLVTQMGNDKSIKCEQNLGHDTMYWYKQDSKKFLKIMFSYNNKELIINETVPNRFSPKSPDKAHLNLHINSLELGDSAVYFCASSQGNQPQHFGDGTRLSIL.

This clonotype was picked up many times. The J gene is TRBJ2-7, the V gene TRBV20-1; 7 nucleotides agree with TRBD1. The junction had 11 bases not matched to a gene; V was cut back by 4 bases and J by 5 bases. Germline V gives CDR1 DFQATT, CDR2 SNEGSKA (reference sequence). This CDR3 is 14 amino acids long. In nucleotides, the CDR3 is TGCAGTGCTACTGGGCCGGGACAGCCTAACGAGCAGTACTTC. Its translation is CSATGPGQPNEQYF.

This clonotype was seen ten or more times. The chain joins TRBV7-2 to TRBJ2-5; D possibly corresponds to TRBD1 (5 bases). V was pared by 4 bases and J by 5 bases, with 11 bases between. Germline V gives CDR1 SGHTA, CDR2 FQGNSA. The length of the CDR3 is 13 residues. CDR3 protein: CASSSRAAETQYF. In nucleotides, the CDR3 is TGTGCCAGCAGCTCCAGGGCAGCGGAGACCCAGTACTTC.

This clonotype was seen at least ten times. The gene calls are TRBV20-1 and TRBJ2-7; the match to TRBD1 covers 8 bases. J was trimmed by 5 bases and V by 0 bases; bases with no gene match: 15. This CDR3 is built from 17 residues. Germline values: CDR1 DFQATT, CDR2 SNEGSKA (reference sequence). This CDR3 is CSARDRGRGTGDNEQYF. The CDR3 bases are TGCAGTGCTAGAGATCGGGGTCGGGGGACAGGTGACAACGAGCAGTACTTC.

With respect to this clonotype: This may come from a read error, since a much larger clone is one base off. The genes are TRBV20-1 and TRBJ2-7, with D tentatively TRBD1 (8 bases). Germline lookup yields CDR1 DFQATT and CDR2 SNEGSKA (reference sequence). This CDR3 is built from 12 residues. Trimming pared 5 bases from V and 4 bases from J, leaving 12 bases between. CDR3 sequence: CSAQQGGYEQYF. In DNA form, the CDR3 reads TGCAGTGCTCAACAGGGGGGGTACGAGCAGTACTTC.

This clonotype appeared many times. The J gene is TRBJ2-2, the V gene TRBV12-3 or TRBV12-4; D not resolved. This CDR3 is built from 13 residues. Trimming took 1 base from V and 7 from J, leaving 7 bases between them. The CDR3 here is CASSLEAIGELFF. The DNA for the CDR3 is TGTGCCAGCAGTTTAGAAGCGATCGGGGAGCTGTTTTTT.

There are many counts of this clonotype. This chain links TRBV9 with TRBJ1-2; no definite D call. V gave up 4 bases and J gave up 2 bases, with 12 bases separating them. The germline CDR1 and CDR2 sequences are SGDLS and YYNGEE. The CDR3 spans 14 residues. The CDR3 spells CASSSPRSNYGYTF. DNA of the CDR3: TGTGCCAGCAGCTCACCCAGGAGCAACTATGGCTACACCTTC. The full variable domain, rest sourced from reference TRBV9 and TRBJ1-2, is DSGVTQTPKHLITATGQRVTLRCSPRSGDLSVYWYQQSLDQGLQFLIQYYNGEERAKGNILERFSAQQFPDLHSELNLSSLELGDSALYFCASSSPRSNYGYTFGSGTRLTVV.

This chain uses TRBV27 with TRBJ1-2, with unresolved D. Per germline, CDR1 MNHEY and CDR2 SMNVEV (reference sequence). The CDR3 has 15 amino acids. V was trimmed by 5 bases and J by 7 bases, leaving 20 bases between them. The CDR3, as DNA: TGTGCCAGCAGTCTCAATGGCTTAGGTATGGGTGGCTACACCTTC. Its protein is CASSLNGLGMGGYTF.